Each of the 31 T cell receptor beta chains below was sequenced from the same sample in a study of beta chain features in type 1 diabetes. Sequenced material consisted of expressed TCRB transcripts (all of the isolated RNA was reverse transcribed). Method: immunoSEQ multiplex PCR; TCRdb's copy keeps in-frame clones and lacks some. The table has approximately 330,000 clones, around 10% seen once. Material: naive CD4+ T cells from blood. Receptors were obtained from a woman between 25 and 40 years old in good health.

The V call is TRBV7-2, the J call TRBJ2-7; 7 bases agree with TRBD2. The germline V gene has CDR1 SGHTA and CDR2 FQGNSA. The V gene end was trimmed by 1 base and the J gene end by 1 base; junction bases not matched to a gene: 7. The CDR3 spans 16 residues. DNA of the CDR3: TGTGCCAGCAGCTTAGTTGCGACTAGCAAGTCCTACGAGCAGTACTTC. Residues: CASSLVATSKSYEQYF.

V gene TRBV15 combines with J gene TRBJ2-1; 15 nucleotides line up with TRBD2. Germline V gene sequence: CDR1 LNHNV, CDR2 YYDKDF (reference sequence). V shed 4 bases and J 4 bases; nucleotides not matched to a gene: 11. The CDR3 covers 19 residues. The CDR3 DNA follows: TGTGCCACCAGCAAAGGACTAGCGGGAGGGCCTGTTTCGTACAATGAGCAGTTCTTC. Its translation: CATSKGLAGGPVSYNEQFF.

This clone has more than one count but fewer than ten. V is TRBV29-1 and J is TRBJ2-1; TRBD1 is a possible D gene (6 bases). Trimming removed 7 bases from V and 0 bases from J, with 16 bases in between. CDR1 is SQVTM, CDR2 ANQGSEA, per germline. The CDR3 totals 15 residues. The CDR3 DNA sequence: TGCAGCGCAAACAGGGATTCAAGCTCCTACAATGAGCAGTTCTTC. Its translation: CSANRDSSSYNEQFF.

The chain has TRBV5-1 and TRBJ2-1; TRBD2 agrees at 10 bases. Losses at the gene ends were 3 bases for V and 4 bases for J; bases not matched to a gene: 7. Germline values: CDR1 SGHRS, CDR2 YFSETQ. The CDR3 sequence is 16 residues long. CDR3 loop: CASSSQREGRYNEQFF. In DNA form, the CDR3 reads TGCGCCAGCAGCTCCCAGCGGGAGGGCCGGTACAATGAGCAGTTCTTC. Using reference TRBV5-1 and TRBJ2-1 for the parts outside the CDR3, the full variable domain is KAGVTQTPRYLIKTRGQQVTLSCSPISGHRSVSWYQQTPGQGLQFLFEYFSETQRNKGNFPGRFSGRQFSNSRSEMNVSTLELGDSALYLCASSSQREGRYNEQFFGPGTRLTVL.

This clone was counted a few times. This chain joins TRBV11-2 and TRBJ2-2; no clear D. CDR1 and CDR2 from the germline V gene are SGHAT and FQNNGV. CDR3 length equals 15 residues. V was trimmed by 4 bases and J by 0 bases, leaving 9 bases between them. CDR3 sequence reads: CASSSTNANTGELFF. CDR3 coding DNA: TGTGCCAGCAGCTCGACAAACGCGAACACCGGGGAGCTGTTTTTT.

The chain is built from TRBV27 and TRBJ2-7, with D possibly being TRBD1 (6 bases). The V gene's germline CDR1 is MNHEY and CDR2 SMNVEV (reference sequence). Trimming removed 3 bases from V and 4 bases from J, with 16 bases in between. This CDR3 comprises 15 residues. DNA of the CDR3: TGTGCCAGCAGTTTTTCCAGGGGAAGGGGGTACGAGCAGTACTTC. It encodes CASSFSRGRGYEQYF.

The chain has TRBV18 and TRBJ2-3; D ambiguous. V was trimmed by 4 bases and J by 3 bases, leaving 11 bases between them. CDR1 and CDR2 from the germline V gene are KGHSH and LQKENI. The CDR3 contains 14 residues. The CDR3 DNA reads TGTGCCAGCTCACTCACCGGTCCTACAGATACGCAGTATTTT. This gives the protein CASSLTGPTDTQYF.

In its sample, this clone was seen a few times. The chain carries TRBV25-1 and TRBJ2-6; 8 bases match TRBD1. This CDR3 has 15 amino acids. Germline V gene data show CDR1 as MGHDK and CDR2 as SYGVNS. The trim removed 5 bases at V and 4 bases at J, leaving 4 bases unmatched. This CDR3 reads CASSPGGTGANVLTF. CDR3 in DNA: TGTGCCAGCAGTCCAGGGGGCACGGGGGCCAACGTCCTGACTTTC.

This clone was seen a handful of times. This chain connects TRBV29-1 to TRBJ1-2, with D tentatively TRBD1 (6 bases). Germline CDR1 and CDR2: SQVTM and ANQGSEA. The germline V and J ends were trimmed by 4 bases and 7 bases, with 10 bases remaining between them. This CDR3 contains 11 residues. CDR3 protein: CSVARGGGYTF. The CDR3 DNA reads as TGCAGCGTTGCCAGGGGCGGTGGCTACACCTTC.

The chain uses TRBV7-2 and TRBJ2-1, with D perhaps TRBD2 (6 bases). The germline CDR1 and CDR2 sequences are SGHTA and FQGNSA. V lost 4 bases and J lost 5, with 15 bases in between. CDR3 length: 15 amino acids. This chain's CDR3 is CASSWDWTQNNEQFF. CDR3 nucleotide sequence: TGTGCCAGCAGCTGGGACTGGACTCAAAACAATGAGCAGTTCTTC.

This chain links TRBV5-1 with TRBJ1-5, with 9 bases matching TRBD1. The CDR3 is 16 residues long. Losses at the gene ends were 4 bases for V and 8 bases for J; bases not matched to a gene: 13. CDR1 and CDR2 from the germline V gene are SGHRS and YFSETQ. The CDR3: CASSPGTGRRSEPQHF. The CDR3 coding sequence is TGCGCCAGCAGCCCAGGGACAGGGAGACGATCCGAGCCCCAGCATTTT.

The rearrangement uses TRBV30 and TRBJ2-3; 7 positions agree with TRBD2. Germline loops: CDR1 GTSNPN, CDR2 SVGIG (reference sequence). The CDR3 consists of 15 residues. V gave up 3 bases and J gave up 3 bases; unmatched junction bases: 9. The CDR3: CAWRSLAVRTDTQYF. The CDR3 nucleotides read TGTGCCTGGAGGTCCCTAGCGGTTCGTACAGATACGCAGTATTTT.

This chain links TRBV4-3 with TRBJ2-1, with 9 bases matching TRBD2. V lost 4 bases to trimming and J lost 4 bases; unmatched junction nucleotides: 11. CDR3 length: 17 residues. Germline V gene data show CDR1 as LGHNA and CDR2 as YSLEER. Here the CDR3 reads CASSPIPAGGPYNEQFF. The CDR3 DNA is TGCGCCAGCAGCCCAATCCCGGCGGGAGGGCCGTACAATGAGCAGTTCTTC.

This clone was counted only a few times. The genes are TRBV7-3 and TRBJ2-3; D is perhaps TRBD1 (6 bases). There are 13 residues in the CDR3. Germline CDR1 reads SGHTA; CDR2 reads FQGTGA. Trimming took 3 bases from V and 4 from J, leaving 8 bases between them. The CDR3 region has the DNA TGTGCCAGCAGCTTTCAGGGGTCAGATACGCAGTATTTT. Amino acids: CASSFQGSDTQYF.

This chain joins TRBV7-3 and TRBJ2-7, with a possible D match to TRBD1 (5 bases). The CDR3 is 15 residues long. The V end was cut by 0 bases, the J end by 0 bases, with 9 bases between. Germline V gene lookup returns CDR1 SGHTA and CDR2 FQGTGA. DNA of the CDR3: TGTGCCAGCAGCTTAACGACAGACCTCTCCTACGAGCAGTACTTC. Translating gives CASSLTTDLSYEQYF.

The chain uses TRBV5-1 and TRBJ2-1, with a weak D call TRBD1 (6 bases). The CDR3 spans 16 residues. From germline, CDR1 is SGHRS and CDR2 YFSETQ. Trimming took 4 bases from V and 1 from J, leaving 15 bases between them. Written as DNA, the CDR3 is TGCGCCAGCAGCCCCAGTCCCGGGACATCCTACAATGAGCAGTTCTTC. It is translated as CASSPSPGTSYNEQFF.

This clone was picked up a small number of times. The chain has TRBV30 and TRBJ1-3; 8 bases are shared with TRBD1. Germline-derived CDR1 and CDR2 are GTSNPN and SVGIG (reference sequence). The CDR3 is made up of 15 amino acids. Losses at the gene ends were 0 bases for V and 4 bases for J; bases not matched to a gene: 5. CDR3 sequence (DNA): TGTGCCTGGAGTGTGAGGACAGGGACCGGAAACACCATATATTTT. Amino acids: CAWSVRTGTGNTIYF.

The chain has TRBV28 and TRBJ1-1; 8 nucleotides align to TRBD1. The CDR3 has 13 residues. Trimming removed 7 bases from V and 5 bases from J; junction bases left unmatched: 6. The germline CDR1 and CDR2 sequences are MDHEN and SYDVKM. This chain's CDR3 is CASTQGAATEAFF. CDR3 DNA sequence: TGTGCCAGCACCCAGGGGGCTGCAACTGAAGCTTTCTTT. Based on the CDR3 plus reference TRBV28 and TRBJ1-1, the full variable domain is DVKVTQSSRYLVKRTGEKVFLECVQDMDHENMFWYRQDPGLGLRLIYFSYDVKMKEKGDIPEGYSVSREKKERFSLILESASTNQTSMYLCASTQGAATEAFFGQGTRLTVV.

In DNA form, the CDR3 reads TGTGCCAGCCATGGGACAGGGATTTTGTATGGCTACACCTTC. Its protein is CASHGTGILYGYTF. V and J are TRBV18 and TRBJ1-2, with 9 positions matching TRBD1. CDR3 size: 14 residues. Trimming cost V 8 bases and J 5 bases; bases outside gene matches: 9. Looked up from germline, CDR1 is KGHSH and CDR2 is LQKENI.

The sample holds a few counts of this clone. The CDR3 nucleotides are TGTGCCTGGAGAGGACAGGGGAGGGATACGCAGTATTTT. Translated, it gives CAWRGQGRDTQYF. The rearrangement links TRBV30 to TRBJ2-3, with 9 nucleotides matching TRBD1. Trimming at V came to 3 bases and at J to 6 bases, leaving 4 bases not matched to a gene. Germline V lookup: CDR1 GTSNPN, CDR2 SVGIG (reference sequence). This CDR3 contains 13 residues.

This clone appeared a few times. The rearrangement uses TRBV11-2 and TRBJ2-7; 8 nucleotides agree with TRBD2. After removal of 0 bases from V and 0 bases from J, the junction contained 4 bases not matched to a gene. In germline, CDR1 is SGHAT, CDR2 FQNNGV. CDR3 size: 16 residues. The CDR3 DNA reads TGTGCCAGCAGCTTAGAACTAGCGGCAAGCTCCTACGAGCAGTACTTC. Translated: CASSLELAASSYEQYF.

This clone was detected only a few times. In nucleotides, the CDR3 is TGTGCCAGCAGTTTTTCAGGGTTCGATCAGCCCCAGCATTTT. It codes for CASSFSGFDQPQHF. The chain has TRBV28 and TRBJ1-5; possible D gene TRBD1, 5 bases. Germline lookup yields CDR1 MDHEN and CDR2 SYDVKM. The ends were cut back, 3 bases at V and 5 bases at J, with 11 bases in the middle. There are 14 residues in the CDR3.

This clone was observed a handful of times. This chain's CDR3 is CASRTGTNSYEQYF. The DNA of the CDR3 is TGTGCCAGCAGGACCGGGACAAACTCCTACGAGCAGTACTTC. The chain couples TRBV27 to TRBJ2-7; D perhaps matches TRBD1 (6 bases). Trimming left V 6 bases short and J 0 bases short, with 12 bases between. CDR3 length: 14 amino acids. In germline, CDR1 is MNHEY, CDR2 SMNVEV (reference sequence).

CDR3: CASSSILAPENEQFF. The CDR3 coding sequence is TGTGCCAGCAGTTCGATCCTAGCGCCAGAGAATGAGCAGTTCTTC. The V and J genes are TRBV6-5 and TRBJ2-1; possibly TRBD2 for D (6 bases). CDR3 length: 15 residues. Trimming removed 4 bases from V and 7 bases from J, with 17 bases in between. The germline V gene has CDR1 MNHEY and CDR2 SVGAGI.

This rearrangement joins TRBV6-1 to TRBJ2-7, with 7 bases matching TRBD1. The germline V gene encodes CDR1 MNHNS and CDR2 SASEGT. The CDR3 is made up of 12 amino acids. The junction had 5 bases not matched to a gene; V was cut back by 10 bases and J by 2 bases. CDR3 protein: CATKGQTYEQYF. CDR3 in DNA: TGTGCCACAAAGGGACAGACCTACGAGCAGTACTTC.

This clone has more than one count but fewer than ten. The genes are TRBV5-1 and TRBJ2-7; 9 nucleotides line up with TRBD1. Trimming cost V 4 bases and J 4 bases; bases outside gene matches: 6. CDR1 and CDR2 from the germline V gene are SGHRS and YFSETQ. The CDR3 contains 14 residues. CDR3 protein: CASSPGTGIYEQYF. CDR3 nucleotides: TGCGCCAGCAGCCCGGGGACAGGGATATACGAGCAGTACTTC.

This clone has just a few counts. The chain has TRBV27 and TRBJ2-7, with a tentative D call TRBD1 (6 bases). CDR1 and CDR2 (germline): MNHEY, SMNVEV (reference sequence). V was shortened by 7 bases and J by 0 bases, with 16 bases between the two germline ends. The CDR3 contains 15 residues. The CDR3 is CASTPLGQLSYEQYF. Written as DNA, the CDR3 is TGTGCCAGCACCCCCCTAGGACAGCTCTCCTACGAGCAGTACTTC.

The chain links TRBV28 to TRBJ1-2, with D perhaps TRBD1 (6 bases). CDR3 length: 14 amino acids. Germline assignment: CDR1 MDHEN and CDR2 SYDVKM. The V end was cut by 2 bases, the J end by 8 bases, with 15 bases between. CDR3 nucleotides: TGTGCCAGCAGTTTAGACGGGGGGGCAGAGGGCTACACCTTC. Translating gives CASSLDGGAEGYTF.

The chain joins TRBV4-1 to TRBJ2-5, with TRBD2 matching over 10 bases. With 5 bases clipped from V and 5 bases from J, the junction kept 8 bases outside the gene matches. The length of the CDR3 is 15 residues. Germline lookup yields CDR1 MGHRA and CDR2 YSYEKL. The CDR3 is CASSSAGGPGETQYF. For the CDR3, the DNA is TGCGCCAGCAGCTCAGCGGGAGGGCCCGGTGAGACCCAGTACTTC.

The CDR3 coding sequence is TGTGCCAGCAGCCAAGAGATGGAGGTCCGGACCGGGGAGCTGTTTTTT. Translated, it gives CASSQEMEVRTGELFF. The rearrangement uses TRBV14 and TRBJ2-2; D possibly corresponds to TRBD2 (5 bases). V was shortened by 0 bases and J by 5 bases, with 13 bases between the two germline ends. Germline CDR1 SGHDN, CDR2 FVKESK. The CDR3 sequence is 16 residues long.

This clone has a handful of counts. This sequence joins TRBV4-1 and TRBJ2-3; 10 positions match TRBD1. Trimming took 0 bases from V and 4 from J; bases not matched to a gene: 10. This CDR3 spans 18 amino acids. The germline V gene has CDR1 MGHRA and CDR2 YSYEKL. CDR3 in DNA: TGCGCCAGCAGCCAAGATCTTAATGGGGGACAGGGGCCAGATACGCAGTATTTT. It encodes CASSQDLNGGQGPDTQYF.